This passage covers 19 T cell receptor beta chains from one sample sequenced in a study of memory CD4+ T cells and cytomegalovirus serostatus. Single viable CD3+CD4+CD8-CD45RO+ cells were sorted as the memory CD4+ T cells. Clones were read by immunoSEQ multiplex PCR, and TCRdb kept only the in-frame ones, dropping some. The sample shows approximately 41,000 clones, 76% of them seen only once. The sample was memory CD4+ T cells from blood. The receptors originated from an adult in good health and CMV-seronegative.

This clone occurred a few times. This rearrangement joins TRBV19 to TRBJ1-5, with a possible D match to TRBD1 (6 bases). CDR3 length equals 14 residues. The germline V gene has CDR1 LNHDA and CDR2 SQIVND (reference sequence). Trimming removed 7 bases from V and 5 bases from J, with 15 bases in between. The CDR3 nucleotides are TGTGCCAGTACCCTTGGGGGCAGGTATCAGCCCCAGCATTTT. As protein: CASTLGGRYQPQHF. Full variable domain (outside the CDR3, taken from reference TRBV19 and TRBJ1-5): DGGITQSPKYLFRKEGQNVTLSCEQNLNHDAMYWYRQDPGQGLRLIYYSQIVNDFQKGDIAEGYSVSREKKESFPLTVTSAQKNPTAFYLCASTLGGRYQPQHFGDGTRLSIL.

This rearrangement joins TRBV19 to TRBJ1-1, with no clear D. V was shortened by 3 bases and J by 1 base, with 9 bases between the two germline ends. The CDR3 loop spans 14 amino acids. Looked up from germline, CDR1 is LNHDA and CDR2 is SQIVND (reference sequence). CDR3 residues: CASSMSRENTEAFF. CDR3 nucleotide sequence: TGTGCCAGTAGTATGTCAAGGGAGAACACTGAAGCTTTCTTT.

J is TRBJ1-4 and V is TRBV7-3; tentatively, D is TRBD1 (6 bases). Germline CDR1 reads SGHTA; CDR2 reads FQGTGA. The length of the CDR3 is 18 residues. The V and J ends lost 8 bases and 4 bases respectively, with 26 bases between them. The CDR3 here is CASGPLRGHGLFNEKLFF. In DNA, the CDR3 is TGTGCCAGCGGCCCCCTTAGGGGACACGGACTCTTTAATGAAAAACTGTTTTTT.

J is TRBJ1-1 and V is TRBV6-5, with a tentative D call TRBD1 (6 bases). V dropped 0 bases and J dropped 2 bases, with 13 bases sitting between them. Germline CDR1 and CDR2: MNHEY and SVGAGI. The CDR3 is 16 amino acids. The CDR3 loop reads CASSYSRQGRNTEAFF. CDR3 nucleotide sequence: TGTGCCAGCAGTTACTCGAGGCAGGGGAGAAACACTGAAGCTTTCTTT.

The chain couples TRBV11-2 to TRBJ1-2; 10 positions match TRBD1. The V and J ends lost 3 bases and 2 bases, in that order; junction bases with no gene match: 6. The CDR3 consists of 16 residues. CDR1 is SGHAT, CDR2 FQNNGV, per germline. CDR3 sequence: CASSFNGDRGNYGYTF. The DNA of the CDR3 is TGTGCCAGCAGCTTCAACGGGGACAGGGGAAACTATGGCTACACCTTC.

The CDR3 loop is CASGTTPQGPSGANVLTF. CDR3 nucleotide sequence: TGTGCCAGCGGTACCACGCCCCAGGGACCCTCTGGGGCCAACGTCCTGACTTTC. The chain employs TRBV5-4 and TRBJ2-6; D is perhaps TRBD1 or TRBD2 (5 bases each). Germline CDR1 SGHNT, CDR2 YYREEE (reference sequence). The CDR3 runs to 18 residues. The V end was cut by 7 bases, the J end by 0 bases, with 20 bases between.

The rearrangement links TRBV5-1 to TRBJ1-4; D may be TRBD1 (6 bases). Germline CDR1 SGHRS, CDR2 YFSETQ. The V end was cut by 0 bases, the J end by 4 bases, with 10 bases between. CDR3 length equals 15 residues. The CDR3 DNA sequence: TGCGCCAGCAGCTTGGCCGGGGGCCTTAATGAAAAACTGTTTTTT. It encodes CASSLAGGLNEKLFF.

J is TRBJ2-3 and V is TRBV4-1, with TRBD1 matching over 9 bases. The J segment lost 3 bases and the V segment lost 4 bases, leaving 11 bases of the junction unmatched. Germline CDR1 MGHRA, CDR2 YSYEKL. This CDR3 is 17 amino acids long. CDR3 coding DNA: TGCGCCAGCAGCCGCGGAATCGGACAGGGGCGGACAGATACGCAGTATTTT. Encoded protein: CASSRGIGQGRTDTQYF.

The chain is built from TRBV9 and TRBJ2-2; TRBD1 or TRBD2 may be the D gene (5 bases each). V was clipped by 3 bases and J by 5 bases, with 14 bases between them. Germline V CDR1 and CDR2: SGDLS, YYNGEE. The CDR3 consists of 15 residues. CDR3 loop: CASSAGTPGTGELFF. The DNA for the CDR3 is TGTGCCAGCAGCGCCGGGACGCCGGGGACCGGGGAGCTGTTTTTT.

V is TRBV28 and J is TRBJ2-7; 12 bases match TRBD2. Trimming took 6 bases from V and 6 from J; bases not matched to a gene: 9. The CDR3 loop spans 15 amino acids. Germline V lookup: CDR1 MDHEN, CDR2 SYDVKM. The CDR3 is CASRLTSGRYGEQYF. CDR3 DNA: TGTGCCAGCAGATTGACTAGCGGGAGATATGGCGAGCAGTACTTC. The full variable domain, completed using reference TRBV28 and TRBJ2-7, is DVKVTQSSRYLVKRTGEKVFLECVQDMDHENMFWYRQDPGLGLRLIYFSYDVKMKEKGDIPEGYSVSREKKERFSLILESASTNQTSMYLCASRLTSGRYGEQYFGPGTRLTVT.

The rearrangement uses TRBV7-9 and TRBJ2-5, with TRBD1 identical over 7 bases. Per germline, CDR1 SEHNR and CDR2 FQNEAQ (reference sequence). The CDR3 runs 16 residues. Losses at the gene ends were 5 bases for V and 4 bases for J; bases not matched to a gene: 13. CDR3 amino acids: CASSPKTGRGRETQYF. The CDR3 DNA is TGTGCCAGCAGCCCCAAGACAGGGAGAGGTAGAGAGACCCAGTACTTC.

This rearrangement joins TRBV6-5 to TRBJ2-7; D tentatively fits TRBD1 or TRBD2 (5 bases each). The CDR3 is 13 amino acids. V lost 5 bases and J lost 3, with 11 bases in between. Germline V gene sequence: CDR1 MNHEY, CDR2 SVGAGI. CDR3 coding DNA: TGTGCCAGCAGTCCGGGGCCGAACTACGAGCAGTACTTC. Amino acid sequence: CASSPGPNYEQYF.

V is TRBV5-1 and J is TRBJ2-7; perhaps TRBD1 as D (5 bases). The CDR3 consists of 14 residues. Germline values: CDR1 SGHRS, CDR2 YFSETQ. The V end was cut by 0 bases, the J end by 5 bases, with 12 bases between. CDR3: CASSLAQQADEQYF. The CDR3 coding sequence is TGCGCCAGCAGCTTGGCCCAACAGGCCGACGAGCAGTACTTC.

This clone showed up many times. This sequence joins TRBV4-3 and TRBJ1-1, with D possibly matching TRBD1 (6 bases). This CDR3 spans 17 amino acids. The ends were cut back, 1 base at V and 7 bases at J, with 22 bases in the middle. CDR1 is LGHNA and CDR2 is YSLEER in the germline V gene. CDR3 sequence: CASSQVLRLSRGLEAFF. The CDR3 nucleotides read TGCGCCAGCAGCCAAGTCCTTCGTCTTTCACGGGGGCTTGAAGCTTTCTTT.

The chain joins TRBV5-4 to TRBJ1-4; 7 nucleotides align to TRBD1. V was clipped by 3 bases and J by 0 bases; unmatched bases: 5. CDR1 is SGHNT and CDR2 is YYREEE in the germline V gene (reference sequence). This CDR3 comprises 16 residues. CDR3 sequence (DNA): TGTGCCAGCAGCTCCACAGGGGACGCAACTAATGAAAAACTGTTTTTT. It is translated as CASSSTGDATNEKLFF.

The CDR3: CASSLQRGVVEETQYF. Written as DNA, the CDR3 is TGTGCCAGCAGTCTCCAGCGGGGGGTAGTCGAAGAGACCCAGTACTTC. The rearrangement links TRBV11-2 to TRBJ2-5, with 9 bases lining up with TRBD2. Germline trimming cut 6 bases from V and 3 bases from J; bases unmatched to any gene: 11. The germline V gene has CDR1 SGHAT and CDR2 FQNNGV. The CDR3 is made up of 16 amino acids.

This chain uses TRBV7-2 with TRBJ2-3; D ambiguous. The germline gives CDR1 SGHTA, CDR2 FQGNSA. V lost 2 bases to trimming and J lost 1 base, with 1 base between them. The CDR3 length is 12 residues. Written as DNA, the CDR3 is TGTGCCAGCAGCTTACGCACAGATACGCAGTATTTT. It yields the protein CASSLRTDTQYF.

This clone was seen more than once but under ten times. The chain links TRBV7-6 to TRBJ2-7; either TRBD1 or TRBD2 may supply D (5 bases each). Per germline, CDR1 SGHVS and CDR2 FNYEAQ. The length of the CDR3 is 13 residues. V lost 6 bases and J lost 7, with 16 bases in between. CDR3 region: CASSLPGTTEQYF. DNA of the CDR3: TGTGCCAGCAGTCTACCGGGGACCACAGAGCAGTACTTC. The complete variable domain, with remaining parts taken from reference TRBV7-6 and TRBJ2-7, reads GAGVSQSPRYKVTKRGQDVALRCDPISGHVSLYWYRQALGQGPEFLTYFNYEAQQDKSGLPNDRFSAERPEGSISTLTIQRTEQRDSAMYRCASSLPGTTEQYFGPGTRLTVT.

The chain uses TRBV9 and TRBJ2-2, with no clear D. The length of the CDR3 is 13 residues. CDR1 is SGDLS and CDR2 is YYNGEE in the germline V gene. V was trimmed by 4 bases and J by 6 bases, leaving 10 bases between them. DNA of the CDR3: TGTGCCAGCAGCATGTGGACGGCCGGGGAGCTGTTTTTT. This sequence encodes CASSMWTAGELFF.